This TCR beta chain was profiled in a study of OX40 agonist ivuxolimab in advanced cancers. Study-level information: Ivuxolimab, an antibody that agonizes OX40 (CD134), was administered to the patients. Partial responses were achieved by three patients, of whom one had hepatocellular carcinoma and two had cutaneous melanoma. Study outcomes and limitations: Researchers did not determine the expanded peripheral T cells' antigen specificity.

Assay: immunoSEQ multiplex PCR; the TCRdb copy retains only in-frame clones and omits some. The sample has 15,000 to 20,000 clones; less than 90% are singletons. As to this clone: Its specificity is not known.

Trimming removed 2 bases from V and 2 bases from J, with 13 bases in between. This CDR3 has 16 residues. Germline loops: CDR1 SGHVS, CDR2 FNYEAQ. Blood sampling was done at baseline, cycle 4 day 1, and cycle 7 day 1. Sequenced here: CD4+ or CD8+ T cells sorted from blood, sampled in a trial of the OX40 agonist ivuxolimab. V is TRBV7-6 and J is TRBJ1-3, with D hard to call. This sequence originates from an adult with an advanced solid tumor such as melanoma, head and neck, liver or kidney cancer. The CDR3 DNA sequence: TGTGCCAGCAGCTTACTACCTGTAGGGACTGGAAACACCATATATTTT. Protein: CASSLLPVGTGNTIYF.